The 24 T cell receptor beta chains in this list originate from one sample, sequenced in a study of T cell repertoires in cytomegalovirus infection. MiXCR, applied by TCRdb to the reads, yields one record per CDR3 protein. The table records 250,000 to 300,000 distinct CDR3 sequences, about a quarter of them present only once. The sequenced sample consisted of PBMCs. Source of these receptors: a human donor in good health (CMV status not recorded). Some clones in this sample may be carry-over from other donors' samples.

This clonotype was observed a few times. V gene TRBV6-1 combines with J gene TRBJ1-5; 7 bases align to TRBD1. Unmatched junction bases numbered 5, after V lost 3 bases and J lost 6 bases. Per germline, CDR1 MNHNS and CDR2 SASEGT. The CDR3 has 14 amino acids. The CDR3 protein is CASSDSGGGQPQHF. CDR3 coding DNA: TGTGCCAGCAGTGATTCAGGGGGGGGTCAGCCCCAGCATTTT.

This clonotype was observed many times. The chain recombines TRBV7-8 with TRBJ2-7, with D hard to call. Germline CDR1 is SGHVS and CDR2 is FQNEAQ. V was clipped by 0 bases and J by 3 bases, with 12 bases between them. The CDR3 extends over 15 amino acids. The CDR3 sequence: CASSLAGPAGYEQYF. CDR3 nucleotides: TGTGCCAGCAGCTTAGCCGGGCCTGCCGGCTACGAGCAGTACTTC.

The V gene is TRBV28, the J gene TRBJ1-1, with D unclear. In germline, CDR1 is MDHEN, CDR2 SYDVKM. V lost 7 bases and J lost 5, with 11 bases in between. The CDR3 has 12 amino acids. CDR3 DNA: TGTGCCAGCACCGACCGGTATACTGAAGCTTTCTTT. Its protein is CASTDRYTEAFF.

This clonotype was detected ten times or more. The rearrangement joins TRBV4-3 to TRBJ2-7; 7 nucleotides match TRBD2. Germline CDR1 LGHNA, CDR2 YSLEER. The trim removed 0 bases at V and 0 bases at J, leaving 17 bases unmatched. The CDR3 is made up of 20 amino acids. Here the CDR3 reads CASSQDRPSGLFETSYEQYF. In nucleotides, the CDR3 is TGCGCCAGCAGCCAAGATAGGCCTAGCGGATTATTTGAGACCTCCTACGAGCAGTACTTC.

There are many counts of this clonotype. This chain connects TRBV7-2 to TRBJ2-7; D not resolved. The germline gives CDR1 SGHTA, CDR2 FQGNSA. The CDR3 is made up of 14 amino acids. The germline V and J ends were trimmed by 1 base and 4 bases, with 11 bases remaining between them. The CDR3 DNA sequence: TGTGCCAGCAGCTTAGTTTTAGGAGAATACGAGCAGTACTTC. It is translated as CASSLVLGEYEQYF.

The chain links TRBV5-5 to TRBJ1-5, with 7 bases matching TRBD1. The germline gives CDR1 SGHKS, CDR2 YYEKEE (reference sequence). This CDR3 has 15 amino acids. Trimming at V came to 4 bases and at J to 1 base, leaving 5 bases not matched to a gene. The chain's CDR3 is CASSAQTGSNQPQHF. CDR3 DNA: TGTGCCAGCAGCGCTCAGACAGGGAGCAATCAGCCCCAGCATTTT.

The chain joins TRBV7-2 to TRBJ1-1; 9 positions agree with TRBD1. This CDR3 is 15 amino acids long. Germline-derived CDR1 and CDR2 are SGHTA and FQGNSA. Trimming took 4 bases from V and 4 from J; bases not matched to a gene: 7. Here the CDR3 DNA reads TGTGCCAGCAGCTATCGACAGGGGGTGGGCACTGAAGCTTTCTTT. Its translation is CASSYRQGVGTEAFF.

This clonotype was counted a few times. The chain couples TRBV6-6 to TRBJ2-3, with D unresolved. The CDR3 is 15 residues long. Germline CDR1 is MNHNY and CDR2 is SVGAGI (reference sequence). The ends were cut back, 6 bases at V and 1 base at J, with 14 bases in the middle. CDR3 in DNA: TGTGCCAGCAGGCAGACCCAGGCAGGCACAGATACGCAGTATTTT. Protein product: CASRQTQAGTDTQYF.

The CDR3 nucleotides are TGCAGCGTTGAGTTAGCGGGACGTAGAGCCGAGCAGTACTTC. This gives the protein CSVELAGRRAEQYF. The chain combines TRBV29-1 with TRBJ2-7; 8 nucleotides line up with TRBD2. Germline CDR1 SQVTM, CDR2 ANQGSEA. The CDR3 spans 14 residues. After removal of 3 bases from V and 6 bases from J, the junction contained 10 bases not matched to a gene.

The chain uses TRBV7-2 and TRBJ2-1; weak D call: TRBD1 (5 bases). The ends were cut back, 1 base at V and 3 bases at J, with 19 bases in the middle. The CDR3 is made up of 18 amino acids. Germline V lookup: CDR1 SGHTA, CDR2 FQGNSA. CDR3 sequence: CASSLVGWGRINYNEQFF. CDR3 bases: TGTGCCAGCAGCTTAGTAGGGTGGGGCCGGATCAACTACAATGAGCAGTTCTTC.

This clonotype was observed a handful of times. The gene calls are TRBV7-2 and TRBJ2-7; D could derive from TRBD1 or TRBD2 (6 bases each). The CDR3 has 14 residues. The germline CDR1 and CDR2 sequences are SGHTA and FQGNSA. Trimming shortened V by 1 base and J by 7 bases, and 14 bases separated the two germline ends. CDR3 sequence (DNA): TGTGCCAGCAGCTTAGTAGGGGGGCAGGGGGAGCAGTACTTC. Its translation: CASSLVGGQGEQYF. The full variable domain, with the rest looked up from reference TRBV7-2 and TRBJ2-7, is GAGVSQSPSNKVTEKGKDVELRCDPISGHTALYWYRQSLGQGLEFLIYFQGNSAPDKSGLPSDRFSAERTGGSVSTLTIQRTQQEDSAVYLCASSLVGGQGEQYFGPGTRLTVT.

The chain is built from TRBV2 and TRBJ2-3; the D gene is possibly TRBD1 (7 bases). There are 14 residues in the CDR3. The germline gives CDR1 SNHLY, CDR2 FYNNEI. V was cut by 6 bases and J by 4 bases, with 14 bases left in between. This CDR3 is CASSSGGGADTQYF. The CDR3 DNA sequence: TGTGCCAGCAGCAGTGGAGGGGGCGCAGATACGCAGTATTTT.

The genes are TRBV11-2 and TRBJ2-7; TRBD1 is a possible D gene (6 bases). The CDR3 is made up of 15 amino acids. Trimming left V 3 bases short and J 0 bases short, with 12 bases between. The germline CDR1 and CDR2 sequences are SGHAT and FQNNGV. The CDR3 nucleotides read TGTGCCAGCAGCTTGAGACAGGCAAGCTCCTACGAGCAGTACTTC. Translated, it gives CASSLRQASSYEQYF. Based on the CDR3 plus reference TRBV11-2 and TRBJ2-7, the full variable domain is EAGVAQSPRYKIIEKRQSVAFWCNPISGHATLYWYQQILGQGPKLLIQFQNNGVVDDSQLPKDRFSAERLKGVDSTLKIQPAKLEDSAVYLCASSLRQASSYEQYFGPGTRLTVT.

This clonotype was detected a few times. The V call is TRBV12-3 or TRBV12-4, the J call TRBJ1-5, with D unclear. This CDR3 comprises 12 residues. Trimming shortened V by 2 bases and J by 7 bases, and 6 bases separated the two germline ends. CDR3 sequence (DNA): TGTGCCAGCAGTTTATCGCGACAGCCCCAGCATTTT. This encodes CASSLSRQPQHF.

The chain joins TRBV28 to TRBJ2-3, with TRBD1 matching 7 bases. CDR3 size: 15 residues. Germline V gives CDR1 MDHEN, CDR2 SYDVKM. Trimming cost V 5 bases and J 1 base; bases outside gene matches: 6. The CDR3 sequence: CASSMDRMGTDTQYF. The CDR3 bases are TGTGCCAGCAGTATGGACAGGATGGGCACAGATACGCAGTATTTT.

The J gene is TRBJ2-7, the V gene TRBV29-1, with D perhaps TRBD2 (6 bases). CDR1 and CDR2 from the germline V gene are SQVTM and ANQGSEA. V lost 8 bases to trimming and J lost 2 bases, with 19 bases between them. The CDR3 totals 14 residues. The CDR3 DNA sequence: TGCAGCATGAAATTAGGGAGGAGTACCTACGAGCAGTACTTC. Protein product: CSMKLGRSTYEQYF.

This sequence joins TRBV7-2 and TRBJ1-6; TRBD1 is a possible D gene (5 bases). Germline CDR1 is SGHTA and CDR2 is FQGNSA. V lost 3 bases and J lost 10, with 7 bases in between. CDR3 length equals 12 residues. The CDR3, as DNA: TGTGCCAGCAGCTTCGGGGACTCACCCCTCCACTTT. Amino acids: CASSFGDSPLHF.

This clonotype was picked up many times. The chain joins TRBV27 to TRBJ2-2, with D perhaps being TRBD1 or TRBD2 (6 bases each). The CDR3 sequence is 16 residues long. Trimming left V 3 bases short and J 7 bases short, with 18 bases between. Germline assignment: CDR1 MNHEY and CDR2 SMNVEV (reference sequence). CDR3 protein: CASSFLWGASDGELFF. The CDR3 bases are TGTGCCAGCAGTTTTCTGTGGGGGGCCTCGGACGGGGAGCTGTTTTTT.

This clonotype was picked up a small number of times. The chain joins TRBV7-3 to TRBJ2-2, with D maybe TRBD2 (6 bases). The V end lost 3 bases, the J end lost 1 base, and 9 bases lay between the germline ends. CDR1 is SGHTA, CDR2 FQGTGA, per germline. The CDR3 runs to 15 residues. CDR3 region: CASSLEGVNTGELFF. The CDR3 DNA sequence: TGTGCCAGCAGCTTGGAGGGAGTGAACACCGGGGAGCTGTTTTTT.

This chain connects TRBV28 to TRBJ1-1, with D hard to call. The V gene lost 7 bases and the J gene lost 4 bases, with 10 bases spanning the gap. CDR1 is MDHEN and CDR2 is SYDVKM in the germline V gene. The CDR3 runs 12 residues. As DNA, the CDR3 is TGTGCCAGCAAAGCGGCGAGCACTGAAGCTTTCTTT. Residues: CASKAASTEAFF.

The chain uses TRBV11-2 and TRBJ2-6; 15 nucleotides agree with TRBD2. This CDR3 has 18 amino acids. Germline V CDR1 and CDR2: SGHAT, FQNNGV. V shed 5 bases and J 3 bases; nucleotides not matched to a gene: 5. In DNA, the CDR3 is TGTGCCAGCAGCCGGACTAGCGGGGGGGCGGGTGGGGCCAACGTCCTGACTTTC. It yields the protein CASSRTSGGAGGANVLTF.

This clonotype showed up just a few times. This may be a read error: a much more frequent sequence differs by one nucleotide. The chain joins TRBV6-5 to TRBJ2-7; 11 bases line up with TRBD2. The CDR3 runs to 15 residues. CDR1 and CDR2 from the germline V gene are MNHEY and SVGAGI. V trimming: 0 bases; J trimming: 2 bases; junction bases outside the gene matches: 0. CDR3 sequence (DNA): TGTGCCAGCAGTTACTCTAGCGGGGGGGCCTACGAGCAGTACTTC. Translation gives CASSYSSGGAYEQYF.

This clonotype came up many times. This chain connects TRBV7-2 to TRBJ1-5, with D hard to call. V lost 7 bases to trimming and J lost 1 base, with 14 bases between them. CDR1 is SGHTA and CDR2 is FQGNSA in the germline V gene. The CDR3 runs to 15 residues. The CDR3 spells CASTLSQWSNQPQHF. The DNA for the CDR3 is TGTGCCAGCACCCTTTCACAGTGGAGCAATCAGCCCCAGCATTTT.

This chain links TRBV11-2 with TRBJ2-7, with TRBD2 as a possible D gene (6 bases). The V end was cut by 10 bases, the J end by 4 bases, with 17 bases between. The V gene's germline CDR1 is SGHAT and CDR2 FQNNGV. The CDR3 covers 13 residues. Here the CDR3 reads CATRGTQVYEQYF. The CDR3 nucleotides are TGTGCCACCCGCGGGACCCAGGTTTACGAGCAGTACTTC. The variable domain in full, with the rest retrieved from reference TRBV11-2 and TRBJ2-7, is EAGVAQSPRYKIIEKRQSVAFWCNPISGHATLYWYQQILGQGPKLLIQFQNNGVVDDSQLPKDRFSAERLKGVDSTLKIQPAKLEDSAVYLCATRGTQVYEQYFGPGTRLTVT.